Given below is one T cell receptor beta chain in context. The antigen this receptor binds is unknown. No much larger clone exists at a distance of one base, and base qualities are not known. From a lookup of the germline V gene (reference sequence), CDR1 and CDR2 are SGHNT and YYREEE. Unmatched junction bases come to 10, with V trimmed by 4 bases and J by 1 base. The CDR3 runs 17 amino acids, cysteine and phenylalanine included. The sequence is cut down to CDR3 DNA, 51 bases in frame from base 1. The data were produced on an Illumina HiSeq 2000. TCR beta chain libraries were generated through multiplex PCR amplification. The amplified TCR beta chain products were analyzed by high-throughput sequencing. Through fastp at Q25 and MiXCR, TCRdb rebuilt clones from the public reads, retaining in-frame beta chains. Each entry is one CDR3 protein sequence, shown with its most common DNA and genes. This sample has under 80,000 distinct CDR3 sequences in its table, and around two fifths of those were observed once. The top ten hold about 8.4% of the sample.

The data were taken from a study of breast tumors, draining lymph nodes, adjacent tissues listed by TCRdb under 2016. Regarding the complete study: TCR beta repertoires were compared across tumor, adjacent nontumor tissue and axillary lymph nodes obtained from breast cancer patients. The study aimed to assess the relationships and possible T-cell exchange between tumor, surrounding tissue and draining lymph node repertoires in human breast cancer.

General study outcomes and caveats: The conclusion that tumor T cells originate in lymph nodes was presented as consistent with a hypothesis rather than as directly demonstrated. The data were judged consistent with most tumor T cells deriving from the lymph node and then expanding within tumor tissue. In luminal-like breast cancer, tumor and nontumor tissue repertoires resembled each other significantly more than in basal-like breast cancer. T-cell repertoire diversity in tumors was found to be lower than in lymph nodes but higher than in nontumor tissue, and preferential V and J gene usage was observed.

Sequenced: breast tumor tissue. The chain joins TRBV5-4 to TRBJ2-3; TRBD2 agrees with 9 junctional bases. This TCR was recovered from a female donor with breast cancer. Some clones in this sample may be carry-over from other donors' samples. The DNA sequence is TGTGCCAGCAGCAGGACTAGCGCGGGAGGGGGCACAGATACGCAGTATTTT. Translated, it reads CASSRTSAGGGTDTQYF.